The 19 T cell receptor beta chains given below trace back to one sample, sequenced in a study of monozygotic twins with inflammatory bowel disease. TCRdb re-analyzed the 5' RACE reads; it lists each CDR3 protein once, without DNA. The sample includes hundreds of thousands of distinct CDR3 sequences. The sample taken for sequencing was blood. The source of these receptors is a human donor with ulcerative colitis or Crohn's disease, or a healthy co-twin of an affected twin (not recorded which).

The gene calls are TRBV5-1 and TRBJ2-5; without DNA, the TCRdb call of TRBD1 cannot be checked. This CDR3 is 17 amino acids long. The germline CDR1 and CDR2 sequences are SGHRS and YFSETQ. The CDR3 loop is CASSLVPLTGGEETQYF. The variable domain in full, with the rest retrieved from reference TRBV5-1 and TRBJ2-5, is KAGVTQTPRYLIKTRGQQVTLSCSPISGHRSVSWYQQTPGQGLQFLFEYFSETQRNKGNFPGRFSGRQFSNSRSEMNVSTLELGDSALYLCASSLVPLTGGEETQYFGPGTRLLVL.

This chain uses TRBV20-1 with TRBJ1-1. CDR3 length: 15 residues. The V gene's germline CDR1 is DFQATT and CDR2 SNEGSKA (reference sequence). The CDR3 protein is CSASPSNGVGTEAFF.

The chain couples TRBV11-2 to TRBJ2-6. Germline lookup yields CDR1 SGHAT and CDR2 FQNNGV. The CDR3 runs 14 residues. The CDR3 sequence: CASSSPAGANVLTF.

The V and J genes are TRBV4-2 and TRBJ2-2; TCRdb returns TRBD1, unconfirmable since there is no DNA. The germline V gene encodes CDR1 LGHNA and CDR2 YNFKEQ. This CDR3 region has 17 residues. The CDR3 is CASSPVAGAEDTGELFF.

CDR3: CASSSTGPGETQYF. The rearrangement uses TRBV27 and TRBJ2-5; no DNA is available, so the TRBD1 call from TCRdb remains unchecked. This CDR3 is 14 amino acids long. Germline CDR1 is MNHEY and CDR2 is SMNVEV (reference sequence).

The CDR3 is CASSYTGQGPSWFF. The rearrangement joins TRBV3-1 to TRBJ2-1; TCRdb's assignment of TRBD1 cannot be checked, as there is no DNA. Germline V gene sequence: CDR1 LGHDT, CDR2 YNNKEL (reference sequence). The CDR3 covers 14 residues.

The CDR3 loop is CASSRDRDVYNEQFF. This chain links TRBV7-8 with TRBJ2-1; TCRdb indicates TRBD1, and absent DNA this call remains unverified. Per germline, CDR1 SGHVS and CDR2 FQNEAQ. The CDR3 has 15 residues.

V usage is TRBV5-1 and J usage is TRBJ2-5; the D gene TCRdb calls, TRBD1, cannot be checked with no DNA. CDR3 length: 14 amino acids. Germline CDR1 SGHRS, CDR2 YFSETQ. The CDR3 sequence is CASSLQGRLETQYF.

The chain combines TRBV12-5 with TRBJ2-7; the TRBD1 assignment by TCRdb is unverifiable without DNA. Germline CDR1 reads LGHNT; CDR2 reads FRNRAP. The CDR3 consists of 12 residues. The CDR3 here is CASGRGPYEQYF.

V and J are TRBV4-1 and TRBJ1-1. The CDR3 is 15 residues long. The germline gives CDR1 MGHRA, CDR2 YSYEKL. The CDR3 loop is CASSQVSVVNTEAFF.

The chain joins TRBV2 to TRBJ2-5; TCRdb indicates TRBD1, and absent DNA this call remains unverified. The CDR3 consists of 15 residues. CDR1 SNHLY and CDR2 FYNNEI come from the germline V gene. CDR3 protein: CASSDRGVIEETQYF.

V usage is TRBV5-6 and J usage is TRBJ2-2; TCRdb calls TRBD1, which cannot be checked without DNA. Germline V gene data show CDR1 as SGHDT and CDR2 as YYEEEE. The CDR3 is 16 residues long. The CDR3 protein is CASSSRQGVYTGELFF.

The CDR3 sequence is CASSRDGNRYEQYF. This chain connects TRBV5-1 to TRBJ2-7; TCRdb outputs TRBD1, but without DNA this stays unchecked. The length of the CDR3 is 14 residues. Germline CDR1 is SGHRS and CDR2 is YFSETQ. The whole variable domain, remainder taken from reference TRBV5-1 and TRBJ2-7, is KAGVTQTPRYLIKTRGQQVTLSCSPISGHRSVSWYQQTPGQGLQFLFEYFSETQRNKGNFPGRFSGRQFSNSRSEMNVSTLELGDSALYLCASSRDGNRYEQYFGPGTRLTVT.

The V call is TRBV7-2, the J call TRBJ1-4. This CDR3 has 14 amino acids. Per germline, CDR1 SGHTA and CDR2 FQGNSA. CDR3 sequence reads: CASSLGGLNEKLFF. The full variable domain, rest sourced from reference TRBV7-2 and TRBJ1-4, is GAGVSQSPSNKVTEKGKDVELRCDPISGHTALYWYRQSLGQGLEFLIYFQGNSAPDKSGLPSDRFSAERTGGSVSTLTIQRTQQEDSAVYLCASSLGGLNEKLFFGSGTQLSVL.

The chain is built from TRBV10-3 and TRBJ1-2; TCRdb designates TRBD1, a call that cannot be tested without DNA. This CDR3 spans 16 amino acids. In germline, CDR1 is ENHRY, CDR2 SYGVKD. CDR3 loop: CAIRERQIVANYGYTF.

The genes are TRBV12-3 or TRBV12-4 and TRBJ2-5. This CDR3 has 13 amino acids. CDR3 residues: CASTQKVRETQYF.

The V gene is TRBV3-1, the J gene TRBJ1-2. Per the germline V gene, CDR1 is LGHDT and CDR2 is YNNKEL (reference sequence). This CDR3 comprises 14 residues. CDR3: CASSQDSGVGGYTF.

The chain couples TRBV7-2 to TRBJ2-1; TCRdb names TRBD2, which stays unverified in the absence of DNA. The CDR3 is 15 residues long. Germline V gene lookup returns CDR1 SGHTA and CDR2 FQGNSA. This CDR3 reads CASSGGSAVYNEQFF.

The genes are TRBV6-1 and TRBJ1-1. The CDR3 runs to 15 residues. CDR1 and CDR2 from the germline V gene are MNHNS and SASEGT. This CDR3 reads CASSAGMGFVTEAFF.